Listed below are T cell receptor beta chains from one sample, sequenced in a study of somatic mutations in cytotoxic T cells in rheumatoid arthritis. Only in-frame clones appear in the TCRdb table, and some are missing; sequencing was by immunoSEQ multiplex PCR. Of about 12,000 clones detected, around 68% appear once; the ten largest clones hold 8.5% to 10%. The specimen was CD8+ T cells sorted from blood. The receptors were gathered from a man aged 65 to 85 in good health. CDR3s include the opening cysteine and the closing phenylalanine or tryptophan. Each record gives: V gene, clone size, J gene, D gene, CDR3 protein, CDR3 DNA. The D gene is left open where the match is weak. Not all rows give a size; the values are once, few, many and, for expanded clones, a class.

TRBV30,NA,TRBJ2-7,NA,CAWSVEGLSYEQYF,TGTGCCTGGAGTGTAGAGGGGTTATCCTACGAGCAGTACTTC
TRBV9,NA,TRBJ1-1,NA,CASSLDGLNTEAFF,TGTGCCAGCAGCCTGGACGGTCTGAACACTGAAGCTTTCTTT
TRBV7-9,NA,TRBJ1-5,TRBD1,CASSLGKMDRDSNQPQHF,TGTGCCAGCAGCTTAGGGAAGATGGACAGGGATAGCAATCAGCCCCAGCATTTT
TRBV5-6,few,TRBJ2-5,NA,CASSLGQREETQYF,TGTGCCAGCAGCTTGGGCCAACGGGAAGAGACCCAGTACTTC
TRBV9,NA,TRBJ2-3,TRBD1,CASSVEGDRGPTDTQYF,TGTGCCAGCAGCGTAGAGGGAGACAGGGGGCCCACAGATACGCAGTATTTT
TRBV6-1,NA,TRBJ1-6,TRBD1,CASSEVTGDNSPLHF,TGTGCCAGCAGTGAGGTGACAGGGGATAATTCACCCCTCCACTTT
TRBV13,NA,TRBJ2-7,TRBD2,CASSLETSGVTPYEQYF,TGTGCCAGCAGCCTCGAGACTAGCGGGGTTACCCCCTACGAGCAGTACTTC
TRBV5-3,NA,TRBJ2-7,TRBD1,CARRKPGQGSYEQYF,TGTGCCAGAAGGAAGCCGGGACAGGGGTCCTACGAGCAGTACTTC
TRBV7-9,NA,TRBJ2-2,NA,CASSFPSEANTGELFF,TGTGCCAGCAGTTTTCCTAGCGAGGCGAACACCGGGGAGCTGTTTTTT
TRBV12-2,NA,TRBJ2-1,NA,CASRLRGGLGSNEQFF,TGTGCAAGTCGCTTGAGGGGGGGACTAGGGAGTAATGAGCAGTTCTTC
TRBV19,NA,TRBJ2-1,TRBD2,CASSIVAGTYNEQFF,TGTGCCAGTAGTATAGTAGCGGGGACCTACAATGAGCAGTTCTTC
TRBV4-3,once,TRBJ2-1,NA,CASSQETSSYNEQFF,TGCGCCAGCAGCCAAGAGACAAGCTCCTACAATGAGCAGTTCTTC
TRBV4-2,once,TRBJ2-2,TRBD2,CASSQDLAGGDRELFF,TGTGCCAGCAGCCAAGACCTAGCGGGAGGGGACCGGGAGCTGTTTTTT
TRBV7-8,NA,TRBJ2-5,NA,CASSPPEEIKQETQYF,TGTGCCAGCAGCCCTCCTGAAGAGATTAAACAAGAGACCCAGTACTTC
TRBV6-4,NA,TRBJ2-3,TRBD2,CASSDSNGGSDTQYF,TGTGCCAGCAGTGACTCAAACGGGGGGTCCGATACGCAGTATTTT
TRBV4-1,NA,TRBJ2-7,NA,CASSQDGQGLHYEQYF,TGCGCCAGCAGCCAAGATGGTCAGGGCTTACACTACGAGCAGTACTTC
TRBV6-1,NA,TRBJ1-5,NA,CASSEIRVLNQPQHF,TGTGCCAGCAGTGAAATTAGGGTGCTTAATCAGCCCCAGCATTTT
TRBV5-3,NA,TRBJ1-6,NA,CARSRFRTHYSPLHF,TGTGCCAGAAGCCGGTTTAGGACTCACTATTCACCCCTCCACTTT
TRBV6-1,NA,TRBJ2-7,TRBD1,CASSEAETGSYEQYF,TGTGCCAGCAGTGAAGCTGAGACAGGGTCCTACGAGCAGTACTTC
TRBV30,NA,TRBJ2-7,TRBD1,CAWSLGQGLSHEQYF,TGTGCCTGGAGTTTGGGACAGGGGTTGAGCCACGAGCAGTACTTC